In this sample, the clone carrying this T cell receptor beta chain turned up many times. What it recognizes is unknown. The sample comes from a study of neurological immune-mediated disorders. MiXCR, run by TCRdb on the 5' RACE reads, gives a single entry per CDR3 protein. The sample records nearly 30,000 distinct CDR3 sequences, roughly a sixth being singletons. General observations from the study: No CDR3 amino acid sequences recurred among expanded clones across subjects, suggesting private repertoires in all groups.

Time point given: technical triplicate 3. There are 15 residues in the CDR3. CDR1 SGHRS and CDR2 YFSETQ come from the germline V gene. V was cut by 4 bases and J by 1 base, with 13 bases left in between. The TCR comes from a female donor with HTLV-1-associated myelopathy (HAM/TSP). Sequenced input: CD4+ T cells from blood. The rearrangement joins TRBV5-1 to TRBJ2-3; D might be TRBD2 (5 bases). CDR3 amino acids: CASSPSGTGTDTQYF. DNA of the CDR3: TGCGCCAGCAGCCCCTCGGGAACCGGCACAGATACGCAGTATTTT.